This T cell receptor beta chain was captured in a study of T cell repertoires in cytomegalovirus infection. Study-wide context: Use of recently identified HLA-C-restricted and well-studied HLA-B-restricted CMV epitopes was part of the study. Indications came from public TCR beta signatures; they pointed to CMV infection and to a matching HLA type. The study's findings and limits: Dominating the ex vivo response were TCR beta clonotypes that were CMV-specific and HLA-C-restricted. There were carriers of CMV plus the relevant HLA, and cumulative public TCR beta family frequency identified them.

In regard to this clonotype: Its antigen is currently unknown.

Each CDR3 protein gets one entry after TCRdb re-called the reads with MiXCR. The sample holds about 280,000 distinct CDR3 sequences; 22% are singletons and the top ten take approximately 19%. V lost 2 bases, J lost 0 bases, and 11 bases lay in between. This CDR3 has 15 residues. Germline V gene data show CDR1 as MNHEY and CDR2 as SMNVEV (reference sequence). The sample here was cultured PBMCs, taken from culture after CMV antigen stimulation. The chain recombines TRBV27 with TRBJ2-7; D unclear. The receptor's source is a human donor in good health (CMV status not recorded). Some clones in this sample may be carry-over from other donors' samples. The CDR3 region has the DNA TGTGCCAGCAGTTTACTTATCCACAACTCCTACGAGCAGTACTTC. Its translation is CASSLLIHNSYEQYF.